A selection of T cell receptor beta chains follows, all from one sample in a study of blood T cell repertoires in COVID-19. Repertoires were generated with immunoSEQ multiplex PCR, while TCRdb's copy carries only in-frame clones and drops some. The top ten clones hold 2% to 3% of a sample with 150,000 to 200,000 clones, around 90% of them seen once. Material: peripheral blood. The receptors originated from a woman of 80 years or more with COVID-19, enrolled during active disease. Each CDR3 is given with its conserved first and last residue. The D gene is left open where the match is weak. The listing skips clone size in some rows; elsewhere it reads once, few, many or a size class.

v_call	clone_size	j_call	d_call	cdr3_nt	cdr3_aa
TRBV6-1	-	TRBJ1-1	-	TGTGCCAGCAGTGAAGGACCGACTTCTGAAGCTTTCTTT	CASSEGPTSEAFF
TRBV7-2	-	TRBJ2-2	-	TGTGCCAGCAGCGCCCGCCCCGGGAGTGGGACCGGGGAGCTGTTTTTT	CASSARPGSGTGELFF
TRBV6-5	once	TRBJ1-5	-	TGTGCCAGCCTGTTGTCGAGCAATCAGCCCCAGCATTTT	CASLLSSNQPQHF
TRBV5-5	once	TRBJ2-2	-	TGTGCCAGCAGCTTCGGGACTGCCACCGGGGAGCTGTTTTTT	CASSFGTATGELFF
TRBV16	-	TRBJ1-1	-	TGTGCCAGCAGCCCCGAACGGGACACTGAAGCTTTCTTT	CASSPERDTEAFF
TRBV6-1	-	TRBJ2-1	-	TGTGCCAGCAGTGAAACTTCCAACAATGAGCAGTTCTTC	CASSETSNNEQFF
TRBV7-3	-	TRBJ2-3	-	TGTGCCAGCAGCTTAAATGGCGGAAACACAGATACGCAGTATTTT	CASSLNGGNTDTQYF
TRBV7-6	-	TRBJ2-7	-	TGTGCCAGCAGCCTCCACACTACTAGGAACTCCTACGAGCAGTACTTC	CASSLHTTRNSYEQYF
TRBV5-4	-	TRBJ1-6	-	TGTGCCAGCAGAACGTCAGGGATAAATTCACCCCTCCACTTT	CASRTSGINSPLHF
TRBV5-6	-	TRBJ2-1	TRBD2	TGTGCCAGCAGCTTTCCGGGACTAGCGGGCACCAATGAGCAGTTCTTC	CASSFPGLAGTNEQFF
TRBV18	-	TRBJ2-2	TRBD1	TGTGCCAGCTCACGGGACAGGGGGAACACCGGGGAGCTGTTTTTT	CASSRDRGNTGELFF
TRBV11-3	once	TRBJ1-1	-	TGTGCCAGCAGCTCAGGGTCTGAAGCTTTCTTT	CASSSGSEAFF
TRBV25-1	few	TRBJ2-2	TRBD2	TGTGCCAGCAAAGGACTAGCGGGAACCGGGGAGCTGTTTTTT	CASKGLAGTGELFF
TRBV21-1	-	TRBJ1-6	-	TGTGCCAGCACCCCGGGACGGACAGATAATTCACCCCTCCACTTT	CASTPGRTDNSPLHF
TRBV27	-	TRBJ2-7	TRBD2	TGTGCCAGCAGTTCCCTAGGCCGACTAGCGGGCTACGAGCAGTACTTC	CASSSLGRLAGYEQYF
TRBV9	-	TRBJ2-5	TRBD2	TGTGCCAGCAGCGCGCGGGGGGGACTAGCGAATTACCAAGAGACCCAGTACTTC	CASSARGGLANYQETQYF
TRBV5-5	few	TRBJ2-5	TRBD2	TGTGCCAGCAGCATCCGGACTAGCACGGGACAGACCCAGTACTTC	CASSIRTSTGQTQYF
TRBV29-1	-	TRBJ1-6	-	TGCAGCGTTGATCCCAGGGGACGGGCCTATAATTCACCCCTCCACTTT	CSVDPRGRAYNSPLHF
TRBV29-1	-	TRBJ2-7	TRBD1	TGCAGCGTTCGGACAGGGGGAATAGGGGAGCAGTACTTC	CSVRTGGIGEQYF
TRBV28	-	TRBJ2-7	TRBD2	TGTGCCAGCAGTCCGGGGGGGGCTCATGAGCAGTACTTC	CASSPGGAHEQYF
TRBV28	-	TRBJ1-1	TRBD1	TGTGCCAGCAGCCCGGACAGGGGTGAAGCTTTCTTT	CASSPDRGEAFF
TRBV4-3	-	TRBJ2-7	-	TGCGCCAGCAGCCAAGGATTCGCAGGGGCCTACGAGCAGTACTTC	CASSQGFAGAYEQYF
TRBV11-2	-	TRBJ1-3	-	TGTGCCAGCAGCTTCCAGGGGCGCGGAAACACCATATATTTT	CASSFQGRGNTIYF